One sample yielded the 5 T cell receptor beta chains listed below, sequenced in a study of cytomegalovirus exposure and HLA in healthy donors. This PCR relied on a set of 60 Vbeta primers and 13 Jbeta primers. Only in-frame clones appear in the TCRdb table, and some are missing; sequencing was by immunoSEQ multiplex PCR. The sample consists of roughly 150,000 clones, 82% of them appearing once. Input material: PBMCs. Receptors were obtained from a male donor in good health and CMV-seronegative.

This clone was seen a handful of times. This sequence joins TRBV19 and TRBJ2-2; 11 nucleotides line up with TRBD2. The germline V gene has CDR1 LNHDA and CDR2 SQIVND (reference sequence). This CDR3 spans 15 amino acids. The V gene end was trimmed by 8 bases and the J gene end by 6 bases; junction bases not matched to a gene: 8. CDR3 coding DNA: TGTGCCAGTCAGGCAGTAGCGGGAGGGCCCGGGGAGCTGTTTTTT. Encoded protein: CASQAVAGGPGELFF.

This clone was observed once. The gene calls are TRBV7-9 and TRBJ1-1; D ambiguous. CDR1 and CDR2 from the germline V gene are SEHNR and FQNEAQ (reference sequence). The CDR3 consists of 16 residues. The V and J ends lost 1 base and 1 base respectively, with 13 bases between them. Here the CDR3 reads CASSLVGNRPNTEAFF. The CDR3 nucleotides read TGTGCCAGCAGCTTAGTAGGTAACAGACCGAACACTGAAGCTTTCTTT.

The V and J genes are TRBV30 and TRBJ2-7; TRBD1 agrees at 7 bases. Germline V gene data show CDR1 as GTSNPN and CDR2 as SVGIG (reference sequence). Trimming cost V 3 bases and J 3 bases; bases outside gene matches: 14. This CDR3 is built from 16 residues. CDR3 sequence reads: CAWSLETSQGHYEQYF. CDR3 sequence (DNA): TGTGCCTGGAGCCTAGAAACCTCACAGGGGCACTACGAGCAGTACTTC.

The chain carries TRBV2 and TRBJ1-1; 8 bases line up with TRBD1. Per germline, CDR1 SNHLY and CDR2 FYNNEI. V was clipped by 6 bases and J by 0 bases; unmatched bases: 3. The CDR3 consists of 14 residues. The CDR3 sequence: CASSQGQVNTEAFF. CDR3 DNA: TGTGCCAGCAGCCAGGGACAGGTGAACACTGAAGCTTTCTTT.

V gene TRBV5-4 combines with J gene TRBJ2-1; TRBD2 matches 10 bases. V was pared by 0 bases and J by 6 bases, with 6 bases of the junction left unmatched. The CDR3 extends over 16 amino acids. Germline V gene lookup returns CDR1 SGHNT and CDR2 YYREEE (reference sequence). The CDR3 sequence: CASSLESGRAGNEQFF. The CDR3 DNA is TGTGCCAGCAGCTTGGAAAGCGGGAGGGCGGGCAATGAGCAGTTCTTC.